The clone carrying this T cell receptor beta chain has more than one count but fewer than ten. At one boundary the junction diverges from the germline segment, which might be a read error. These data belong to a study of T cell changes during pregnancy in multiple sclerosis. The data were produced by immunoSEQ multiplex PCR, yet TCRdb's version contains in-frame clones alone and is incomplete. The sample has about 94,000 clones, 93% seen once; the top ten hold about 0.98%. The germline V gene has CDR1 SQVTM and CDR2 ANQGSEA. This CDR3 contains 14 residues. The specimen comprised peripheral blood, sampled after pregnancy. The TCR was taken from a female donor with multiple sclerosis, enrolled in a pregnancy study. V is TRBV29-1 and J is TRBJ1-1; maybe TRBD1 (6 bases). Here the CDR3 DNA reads TGCAGCGCTGAAAACAGGGTGGAAGACACTGAAGCTTTCTTT. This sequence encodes CSAENRVEDTEAFF.